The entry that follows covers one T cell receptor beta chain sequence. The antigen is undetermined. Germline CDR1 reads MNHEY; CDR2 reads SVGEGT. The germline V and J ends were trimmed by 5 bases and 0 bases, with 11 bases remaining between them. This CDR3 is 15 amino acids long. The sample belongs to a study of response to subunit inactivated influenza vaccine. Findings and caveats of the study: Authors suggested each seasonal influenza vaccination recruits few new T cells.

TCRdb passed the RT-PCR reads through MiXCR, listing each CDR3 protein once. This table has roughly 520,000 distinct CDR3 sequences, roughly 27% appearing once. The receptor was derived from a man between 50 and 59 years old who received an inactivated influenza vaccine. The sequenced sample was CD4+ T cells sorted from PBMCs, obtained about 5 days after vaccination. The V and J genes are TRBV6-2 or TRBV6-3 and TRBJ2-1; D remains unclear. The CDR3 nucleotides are TGTGCCAGCAGTACTACAAAGAGCTCCTACAATGAGCAGTTCTTC. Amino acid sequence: CASSTTKSSYNEQFF.